This T cell receptor beta chain was captured in a study of neoadjuvant anti-PD-1 for oral cavity cancer. Patients had HPV-negative, locally advanced oral cavity squamous cell carcinoma. Germline CDR1 reads ENHRY; CDR2 reads SYGVKD. V was shortened by 7 bases and J by 5 bases, with 15 bases between the two germline ends. The CDR3 spans 13 residues. TCRdb's copy holds only in-frame clones and misses some; the assay was immunoSEQ multiplex PCR. The table lists more than 9,500 clones, less than 70% of them singletons. This sequence joins TRBV10-3 and TRBJ2-7, with D tentatively TRBD2 (5 bases). The TCR comes from a person between 35 and 79 years old with oral cavity squamous cell carcinoma. The sequencing used tumor tissue, collected before nivolumab (anti-PD-1) treatment. As DNA, the CDR3 is TGTGCCATCACTCAAACTAGAAATAACGAGCAGTACTTC. The encoded protein is CAITQTRNNEQYF.